The sequence of this T cell receptor beta chain was determined in a study of T cells after yellow fever vaccination. MiXCR was run by TCRdb on the 5' RACE reads, yielding one entry per CDR3 protein. The sample consists of more than 350,000 distinct CDR3 sequences, roughly 12% of them appearing once. The sequencing used PBMCs, collected on the day of the first yellow fever vaccination. This receptor was obtained from a man between 18 and 35 years old who received the YFV17D yellow fever vaccine.

The DNA for the CDR3 is TGTGCCAGCACCGAGAACTATGGCTACACCTTC. Its protein is CASTENYGYTF. The V call is TRBV6-2 or TRBV6-3, the J call TRBJ1-2; the D is unclear. The CDR3 covers 11 residues. The germline V gene encodes CDR1 MNHEY and CDR2 SVGEGT. The V end was cut by 7 bases, the J end by 2 bases, with 5 bases between.